This T cell receptor beta chain was sequenced for a study of T-cell memory formation after mild COVID-19. Study-level results: Clones that contracted from day 15 to 85 had balanced CD4/CD8; later expanders were CD4+ biased.

Notes on this clonotype: Its antigen is undetermined.

The CDR3 extends over 16 amino acids. V lost 4 bases and J lost 2, with 16 bases in between. The germline V gene has CDR1 KGHDR and CDR2 SFDVKD. TCRdb fed the 5' RACE reads into MiXCR, producing one record per CDR3 protein. The sample has 430,000 or so distinct CDR3 sequences; 20% to 25% are singletons. The sequence was collected from an adult woman who had mild COVID-19 (a few samples of this study predate the infection). Cell type and time point are not known. The sample comprised PBMCs or a T cell subset sorted from them (not recorded which). V and J are TRBV24-1 and TRBJ2-5; the D gene is possibly TRBD2 (6 bases). CDR3 amino acids: CATSDPGGSVQETQYF. CDR3 nucleotide sequence: TGTGCCACCAGTGACCCTGGAGGGAGCGTTCAAGAGACCCAGTACTTC.